Below are 15 T cell receptor beta chains sequenced from a single sample in a study of cytomegalovirus exposure and HLA in healthy donors. In the PCR, 60 Vbeta and 13 Jbeta primers were used. Sequenced by immunoSEQ multiplex PCR; TCRdb stores in-frame clones only, minus some. The sample records 120,000 or so clones, about three quarters being singletons. The material sequenced was PBMCs. These receptors all stem from a woman in her fifties or sixties in good health and CMV-seropositive.

The chain is built from TRBV10-2 and TRBJ1-1, with D unresolved. Germline CDR1 and CDR2: WSHSY and SAAADI. Trimming stripped 9 bases from V and 0 bases from J, with 11 bases between. The CDR3 is 13 residues long. DNA for the CDR3: TGCGCCAGTGCGCCCCGTATGAACACTGAAGCTTTCTTT. It specifies CASAPRMNTEAFF.

The chain combines TRBV10-3 with TRBJ2-7; D is perhaps TRBD2 (5 bases). Germline CDR1 ENHRY, CDR2 SYGVKD. The V and J ends lost 5 bases and 7 bases respectively, with 21 bases between them. The CDR3 runs 15 residues. The CDR3 loop is CAISFRENDPDEQYF. DNA of the CDR3: TGTGCCATCAGTTTCCGGGAAAACGATCCGGATGAGCAGTACTTC.

This chain joins TRBV6-1 and TRBJ2-7; no clear D gene. Germline CDR1 MNHNS, CDR2 SASEGT. The CDR3 loop spans 17 amino acids. Trimming stripped 0 bases from V and 3 bases from J, with 18 bases between. The CDR3 DNA sequence: TGTGCCAGCAGTGAAGCGCTTTGGCAGGTTCGGATCTACGAGCAGTACTTC. Its protein is CASSEALWQVRIYEQYF.

V is TRBV29-1 and J is TRBJ2-6; 9 bases are shared with TRBD1. The CDR3 extends over 14 amino acids. V trimming: 4 bases; J trimming: 2 bases; junction bases outside the gene matches: 0. Germline values: CDR1 SQVTM, CDR2 ANQGSEA. CDR3: CSVGQGAGANVLTF. The CDR3 DNA sequence: TGCAGCGTTGGACAGGGGGCTGGGGCCAACGTCCTGACTTTC.

The rearrangement joins TRBV27 to TRBJ2-3, with TRBD2 matching 14 bases. V lost 3 bases and J lost 5; bases outside the gene matches: 7. The CDR3 runs to 17 residues. Germline V gene sequence: CDR1 MNHEY, CDR2 SMNVEV (reference sequence). This CDR3 is CASSLPGLAGGRDTQYF. The CDR3, as DNA: TGTGCCAGCAGTTTGCCCGGACTAGCGGGAGGACGAGATACGCAGTATTTT.

The chain employs TRBV2 and TRBJ2-3; no clear D gene. V lost 5 bases to trimming and J lost 2 bases, with 2 bases between them. CDR1 and CDR2 from the germline V gene are SNHLY and FYNNEI. The CDR3 spans 11 residues. CDR3 coding DNA: TGTGCCAGCAGTTACACAGATACGCAGTATTTT. Protein product: CASSYTDTQYF.

The V and J genes are TRBV19 and TRBJ2-2, with D uncertain. This CDR3 spans 11 amino acids. Germline loops: CDR1 LNHDA, CDR2 SQIVND (reference sequence). Trimming stripped 3 bases from V and 6 bases from J, with 2 bases between. The CDR3 DNA reads TGTGCCAGTAGTATCGCCGGGGAGCTGTTTTTT. Its protein is CASSIAGELFF. Drawing the rest from reference TRBV19 and TRBJ2-2, the complete variable domain is DGGITQSPKYLFRKEGQNVTLSCEQNLNHDAMYWYRQDPGQGLRLIYYSQIVNDFQKGDIAEGYSVSREKKESFPLTVTSAQKNPTAFYLCASSIAGELFFGEGSRLTVL.

The chain has TRBV19 and TRBJ2-7; 7 bases map to TRBD2. Germline CDR1 is LNHDA and CDR2 is SQIVND (reference sequence). The CDR3 contains 14 residues. After removal of 9 bases from V and 2 bases from J, the junction contained 10 bases not matched to a gene. In nucleotides, the CDR3 is TGTGCCAGCGCCTCGGGGGGAGTCACCTACGAGCAGTACTTC. Protein product: CASASGGVTYEQYF.

The genes are TRBV27 and TRBJ2-1; 11 bases are shared with TRBD2. CDR3 length: 16 residues. Per the germline V gene, CDR1 is MNHEY and CDR2 is SMNVEV (reference sequence). V shed 8 bases and J 2 bases; nucleotides not matched to a gene: 8. For the CDR3, the DNA is TGTGCCAGCCGACCCTTAGCGGGAGGGGCCTACAATGAGCAGTTCTTC. This gives the protein CASRPLAGGAYNEQFF.

The sample holds one count of this clone. J is TRBJ1-3 and V is TRBV7-8; 9 bases fit TRBD1. Germline loops: CDR1 SGHVS, CDR2 FQNEAQ. This CDR3 comprises 15 residues. V shed 6 bases and J 4 bases; nucleotides not matched to a gene: 7. CDR3 in DNA: TGTGCCAGCAGACAACAGGGGGCGCTGGGAAACACCATATATTTT. It specifies CASRQQGALGNTIYF.

V and J are TRBV15 and TRBJ2-3, with 14 bases lining up with TRBD2. The CDR3 runs to 16 residues. Trimming removed 8 bases from V and 5 bases from J; junction bases left unmatched: 9. CDR1 is LNHNV and CDR2 is YYDKDF in the germline V gene (reference sequence). Here the CDR3 DNA reads TGTGCCACCGGTCCGGCGGGACTAGCGGGAGAAGATACGCAGTATTTT. Translation gives CATGPAGLAGEDTQYF.

This chain links TRBV10-3 with TRBJ2-7, with TRBD2 matching 11 bases. Trimming took 7 bases from V and 3 from J; bases not matched to a gene: 5. Germline loops: CDR1 ENHRY, CDR2 SYGVKD. This CDR3 comprises 14 residues. This CDR3 is CAITTGTSGYEQYF. CDR3 nucleotide sequence: TGTGCCATCACCACCGGGACTAGCGGCTACGAGCAGTACTTC.

The chain uses TRBV28 and TRBJ1-4; D is unclear. With 8 bases removed from V and 5 bases from J, the gap between germline ends came to 15 bases. Germline V CDR1 and CDR2: MDHEN, SYDVKM. This CDR3 region has 14 residues. The CDR3 DNA is TGTGCCAGCGGTGTGGGCAGCAAAAATGAAAAACTGTTTTTT. Protein product: CASGVGSKNEKLFF.

Turning to this clone: Additional DNA sequences in this sample encode the identical CDR3. J is TRBJ1-2 and V is TRBV5-1; tentatively, D is TRBD1 (6 bases). Germline V gives CDR1 SGHRS, CDR2 YFSETQ. This CDR3 contains 14 residues. V was trimmed by 0 bases and J by 2 bases, leaving 8 bases between them. The CDR3 DNA reads TGCGCCAGCAGCTTGGGACAGGTGAACTATGGCTACACCTTC. Its translation: CASSLGQVNYGYTF.

The chain carries TRBV9 and TRBJ1-2; TRBD1 is a possible D gene (6 bases). Looked up from germline, CDR1 is SGDLS and CDR2 is YYNGEE. V gave up 4 bases and J gave up 8 bases, with 18 bases separating them. This CDR3 is 14 amino acids long. This CDR3 reads CASSPGRGRPGYTF. In DNA, the CDR3 is TGTGCCAGCAGCCCCGGGCGGGGGCGACCAGGCTACACCTTC.